These 3 T cell receptor beta chains share one sample of origin, sequenced in a study of regulatory T cells in long-lasting Graves disease. To make TCR beta libraries, researchers used iRepertoire HTBI primers and Arm-PCR of CDR3 regions. TCRdb re-derived calls from the multiplex PCR reads in MiXCR, one entry per CDR3 protein. The data contain 400,000 to 550,000 distinct CDR3 sequences, roughly 15% of them seen just once; the ten biggest clones take up 23%. The time point here: newly diagnosed GD, antithyroid drugs for less than 3 months. The TCR library was prepared using RNA isolated from PBMCs. The sample also formed part of further work on T cells in Graves' hyperthyroidism and ophthalmopathy.

The sample here was peripheral blood mononuclear cells (PBMCs), taken at new diagnosis, from a patient treated with antithyroid drugs. These receptor sequences come from a woman aged 18-29 years with Graves disease.

This clonotype was recorded many times. The rearrangement joins TRBV5-1 to TRBJ2-7; TRBD1 matches at 7 bases. Germline V lookup: CDR1 SGHRS, CDR2 YFSETQ. V was pared by 7 bases and J by 5 bases, with 9 bases of the junction left unmatched. This CDR3 comprises 13 residues. The CDR3 nucleotides are TGCGCCAGCGGAGAGGGGGCAGTCGACGAGCAGTACTTC. This translates into CASGEGAVDEQYF.

Notes on this clonotype: This sequence may be a read error, since a much larger clone differs from it by one base. The V and J genes are TRBV28 and TRBJ2-4, with D perhaps TRBD2 (5 bases). The J call may not be correct, given that the DNA end is closer to TRBJ2-1. The germline gives CDR1 MDHEN, CDR2 SYDVKM. The CDR3 loop spans 16 amino acids. The CDR3 loop is CASSLGRAGGFWMQFF. The CDR3 nucleotides read TGTGCCAGCAGTTTAGGGAGAGCTGGCGGGTTCTGGATGCAGTTCTTC.

Ten or more counts support this clonotype. The rearrangement uses TRBV7-2 and TRBJ2-5; D possibly corresponds to TRBD1 (5 bases). Trimming took 1 base from V and 3 from J, leaving 9 bases between them. Germline assignment: CDR1 SGHTA and CDR2 FQGNSA. This CDR3 contains 14 residues. The CDR3 spells CASSLGQYKETQYF. CDR3 sequence (DNA): TGTGCCAGCAGCTTAGGACAGTACAAAGAGACCCAGTACTTC.